A selection of T cell receptor beta chains follows, all from one sample in a study of T-cell reconstitution after alpha-beta-depleted transplantation in children. MiXCR, run by TCRdb on the PCR reads, gives a single entry per CDR3 protein. The sample lists 450,000 to 600,000 distinct CDR3 sequences, 10% to 15% occurring once. This sample comprised PBMCs, mostly from graft donor cells, obtained 360 days after TCRalphabeta/CD19-depleted stem cell transplant. All receptors derive from a male patient younger than 18 who had a stem cell transplant for acute myeloid leukemia, so the T cells may come from the graft donor. Both conserved end residues are part of each CDR3. D genes are given only for firm matches. Size values are once, few and many counts, or a class for expanded clones, and some rows have none.

abundance	v_gene	len	d_gene	j_gene	CDR3aa	CDR3nt
few	TRBV11-2	13	-	TRBJ1-3	CASSSYSGNTIYF	TGTGCCAGCAGCTCTTACTCTGGAAACACCATATATTTT
many	TRBV7-9	13	-	TRBJ1-4	CASRGTYKEKLFF	TGTGCCAGCCGCGGGACGTATAAGGAAAAACTGTTTTTT
few	TRBV11-2	17	TRBD1	TRBJ2-3	CASSLESGTGVADTQYF	TGTGCCAGCAGCTTAGAGTCCGGGACAGGGGTTGCAGATACGCAGTATTTT
-	TRBV6-5	19	TRBD2	TRBJ2-1	CASSYSKAGLAGVYNEQFF	TGTGCCAGCAGTTACTCGAAGGCGGGACTAGCGGGAGTGTACAATGAGCAGTTCTTC
-	TRBV28	16	TRBD1	TRBJ2-5	CASSFTGVSPQETQYF	TGTGCCAGCAGTTTTACAGGGGTTTCACCCCAAGAGACCCAGTACTTC
many	TRBV29-1	15	TRBD2	TRBJ2-2	CSVGSLAGEVGELFF	TGCAGCGTTGGGTCCCTAGCGGGAGAAGTCGGGGAGCTGTTTTTT
few	TRBV28	14	-	TRBJ2-3	CASSLLLVSDTQYF	TGTGCCAGCAGTTTACTTCTAGTTTCAGATACGCAGTATTTT
few	TRBV7-9	17	-	TRBJ2-7	CASSPAARPRGTNEQYF	TGTGCCAGCAGCCCCGCTGCGCGGCCTAGGGGGACCAACGAGCAGTACTTC
few	TRBV5-8	13	-	TRBJ2-7	CASSLLPPGEQYF	TGTGCCAGCAGCTTGTTACCTCCGGGCGAGCAGTACTTC
many	TRBV7-8	16	TRBD2	TRBJ2-7	CASSLRGTSMLNEQYF	TGTGCCAGCAGCTTACGGGGGACTAGCATGCTTAACGAGCAGTACTTC